One and the same sample provided the 9 T cell receptor beta chains below, sequenced in a study of brain T cells in children with intractable seizures (dated by TCRdb to 2020 to 2023). Library construction relied on the immunoSEQ multiplex PCR assay. Imported from immuneACCESS, the table was reduced by TCRdb to in-frame sequences with V and J called. These copies leave out some clones; in studies compared against another copy, an unresolved V gene accounts for under half, and the cause of the remainder is not known. For this sample there are 340,000 or so clones; over 90% appear just once. The ten largest clones add up to 5.7% of the sample. The time point label on this specimen signifies: blood from clinic visit 5 months post-surgery; TSC patient then seizure free. Source: peripheral blood, taken less than 6 months after surgery. All receptors come from a boy in the first two years of life with tuberous sclerosis and intractable seizures.

The rearrangement uses TRBV10-3 and TRBJ2-1; D is uncertain. Germline CDR1 and CDR2: ENHRY and SYGVKD. The CDR3 is 14 amino acids. Trimming took off 3 bases at V and 8 bases at J, with 14 bases between the two ends. For the CDR3, the DNA is TGTGCCATCAGTGATGTGGGCCCCGGTGATGAGCAGTTCTTC. Residues: CAISDVGPGDEQFF.

This chain links TRBV7-2 with TRBJ1-1; TRBD1 aligns across 9 bases. V shed 4 bases, J shed 0 bases, and the junction held 0 bases outside the gene matches. Germline lookup yields CDR1 SGHTA and CDR2 FQGNSA. The CDR3 runs to 14 residues. The CDR3 region has the DNA TGTGCCAGCAGCTGGGACAGGGTGAACACTGAAGCTTTCTTT. This translates into CASSWDRVNTEAFF.

The chain recombines TRBV5-6 with TRBJ2-1; the match to TRBD1 covers 10 bases. The J segment lost 4 bases and the V segment lost 4 bases, leaving 8 bases of the junction unmatched. Germline CDR1 reads SGHDT; CDR2 reads YYEEEE. This CDR3 contains 16 residues. The DNA for the CDR3 is TGTGCCAGCAGCCCTTGGACAGGGGGGGTATACAATGAGCAGTTCTTC. Residues: CASSPWTGGVYNEQFF.

This sequence joins TRBV5-8 and TRBJ1-1; D uncertain. The ends were cut back, 1 base at V and 6 bases at J, with 13 bases in the middle. There are 14 residues in the CDR3. The germline CDR1 and CDR2 sequences are SGHTS and YDEGEE. The CDR3 spells CASSLRREGAEAFF. In nucleotides, the CDR3 is TGTGCCAGCAGCTTGAGGAGAGAGGGTGCTGAAGCTTTCTTT. The full variable domain, rest sourced from reference TRBV5-8 and TRBJ1-1, is EAGVTQSPTHLIKTRGQQATLRCSPISGHTSVYWYQQALGLGLQFLLWYDEGEERNRGNFPPRFSGRQFPNYSSELNVNALELEDSALYLCASSLRREGAEAFFGQGTRLTVV.

Here the CDR3 DNA reads TGTGCTAGTGGGTCCCCCAACACAGATACGCAGTATTTT. Translated, it gives CASGSPNTDTQYF. The gene calls are TRBV12-5 and TRBJ2-3; D is uncertain. The CDR3 loop spans 13 amino acids. The germline CDR1 and CDR2 sequences are LGHNT and FRNRAP. V lost 6 bases to trimming and J lost 2 bases, with 9 bases between them.

Here the CDR3 DNA reads TGTGCCTGGAGTTCTAGCGAGACCTACAATGAGCAGTTCTTC. This encodes CAWSSSETYNEQFF. J is TRBJ2-1 and V is TRBV30; tentative D call: TRBD2 (6 bases). The CDR3 is made up of 14 amino acids. Looked up from germline, CDR1 is GTSNPN and CDR2 is SVGIG (reference sequence). The V gene lost 2 bases and the J gene lost 2 bases, with 10 bases spanning the gap.

The chain carries TRBV7-9 and TRBJ2-7; tentatively, D is TRBD1 (6 bases). Trimming took 4 bases from V and 0 from J, leaving 16 bases between them. CDR1 and CDR2 from the germline V gene are SEHNR and FQNEAQ (reference sequence). The CDR3 length is 16 residues. CDR3 nucleotide sequence: TGTGCCAGCAGCTCCGTACACCGACAGGACTCCTACGAGCAGTACTTC. As protein: CASSSVHRQDSYEQYF. Based on the CDR3 plus reference TRBV7-9 and TRBJ2-7, the full variable domain is DTGVSQNPRHKITKRGQNVTFRCDPISEHNRLYWYRQTLGQGPEFLTYFQNEAQLEKSRLLSDRFSAERPKGSFSTLEIQRTEQGDSAMYLCASSSVHRQDSYEQYFGPGTRLTVT.

For the CDR3, the DNA is TGTGCCAGCAGCTTTGGACTGAAAGAGACCCAGTACTTC. Its translation is CASSFGLKETQYF. The chain has TRBV3-1 (or the pseudogene TRBV3-2) and TRBJ2-5; a weak D match, TRBD2 (5 bases). Germline CDR1 LGHDT, CDR2 YNNKEL (reference sequence). V lost 5 bases to trimming and J lost 3 bases, with 10 bases between them. The CDR3 is 13 residues long.

The J gene is TRBJ2-1, the V gene TRBV5-1; D remains unclear. V was clipped by 2 bases and J by 5 bases, with 5 bases between them. This CDR3 is 12 amino acids long. Germline values: CDR1 SGHRS, CDR2 YFSETQ. CDR3 loop: CASSLHDNEQFF. For the CDR3, the DNA is TGCGCCAGCAGCTTACACGACAATGAGCAGTTCTTC.